The 3 T cell receptor beta chains below were found in one sample sequenced in a study of T-cell memory formation after mild COVID-19 (dated by TCRdb to the early 2020s). The library was built by means of 5' RACE. Instrument on record: Illumina NovaSeq 6000. TCRdb redid the processing of the public reads, applying fastp at Q25 and MiXCR, and retained in-frame beta chains. Rows matching on CDR3 protein sequence are summarized as one entry with the most common DNA and genes. Present in this sample are 200,000 to 300,000 distinct CDR3 sequences, over 15% of which were seen just once. The ten most abundant clones make up 20% to 25% of the sample. The specimen was PBMCs or a T cell subset sorted from them (not recorded which). The receptors derive from a young man who had mild COVID-19 (a few samples of this study predate the infection). The sample titles of this study are shuffled in the database, so cell type and time point are left out; the donor was told from shared clones.

This clonotype was counted ten times or more. V gene TRBV12-3 or TRBV12-4 combines with J gene TRBJ2-3, with 8 bases aligning to TRBD1. The CDR3 contains 16 residues. V dropped 3 bases and J dropped 4; count of bases not matched to a gene: 9. CDR3 protein: CASSFWQGAQADTQYF. The DNA of the CDR3 is TGTGCCAGCAGTTTTTGGCAGGGGGCTCAGGCAGATACGCAGTATTTT.

This clonotype was observed at least ten times. The chain uses TRBV23-1 and TRBJ2-1; no clear D. TRBV23-1 is assigned to the ORF class and has an uncertain function. Trimming removed 3 bases from V and 1 base from J, with 7 bases in between. This CDR3 has 14 amino acids. The chain's CDR3 is CASSHGFSYNEQFF. As DNA, the CDR3 is TGCGCCAGCAGTCACGGATTTTCCTACAATGAGCAGTTCTTC.

The chain recombines TRBV6-1 with TRBJ1-5; D is unresolved. V was shortened by 2 bases and J by 6 bases, with 14 bases between the two germline ends. CDR1 MNHNS and CDR2 SASEGT come from the germline V gene. CDR3 size: 15 residues. The CDR3 bases are TGTGCCAGCAGTGAACATGAGTGGTCGGGTCAGCCCCAGCATTTT. Translation: CASSEHEWSGQPQHF.